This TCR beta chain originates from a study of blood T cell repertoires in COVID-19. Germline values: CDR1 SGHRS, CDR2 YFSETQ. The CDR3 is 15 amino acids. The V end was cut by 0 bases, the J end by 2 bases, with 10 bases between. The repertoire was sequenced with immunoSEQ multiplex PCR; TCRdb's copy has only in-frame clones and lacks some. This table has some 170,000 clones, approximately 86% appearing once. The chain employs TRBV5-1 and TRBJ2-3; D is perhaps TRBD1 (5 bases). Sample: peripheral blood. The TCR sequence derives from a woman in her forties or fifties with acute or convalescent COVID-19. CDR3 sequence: CASSLEGYYTDTQYF. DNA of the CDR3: TGCGCCAGCAGCTTGGAGGGGTATTACACAGATACGCAGTATTTT.